These 29 T cell receptor beta chains came from one sample sequenced in a study of T-cell memory formation after mild COVID-19 (dated by TCRdb to the early 2020s). Libraries were made using 5' RACE. The instrument was an Illumina NovaSeq 6000. The public reads were reanalyzed by TCRdb: fastp trimming at Q25, MiXCR alignment, in-frame beta chains only. Rows matching on CDR3 protein sequence are summarized as one entry with the most common DNA and genes. The sample profile shows 400,000 to 550,000 distinct CDR3 sequences; around 27% of them were found once. The top ten clonotypes cover under 15% of the sample. Source material: PBMCs or a T cell subset sorted from them (not recorded which). The receptors here all came from an adult woman who had mild COVID-19 (a few samples of this study predate the infection). The sample titles of this study are shuffled in the database, so cell type and time point are left out; the donor was told from shared clones.

In its sample, this clonotype was seen a few times. The chain uses TRBV24-1 and TRBJ2-7; 7 nucleotides match TRBD1. The trim removed 0 bases at V and 1 base at J, leaving 8 bases unmatched. Germline V gene data show CDR1 as KGHDR and CDR2 as SFDVKD. The CDR3 totals 17 residues. The CDR3 region is CATSDLLTGDQSYEQYF. The CDR3 bases are TGTGCCACCAGTGATTTGCTCACAGGGGATCAATCCTACGAGCAGTACTTC.

This chain joins TRBV11-2 and TRBJ2-7; a weak D match, TRBD1 (5 bases). V dropped 0 bases and J dropped 1 base, with 10 bases sitting between them. CDR1 and CDR2 (germline): SGHAT, FQNNGV. The CDR3 runs to 15 residues. Written as DNA, the CDR3 is TGTGCCAGCAGCTTAGATAGCAGGGTTTCCTACGAGCAGTACTTC. Protein product: CASSLDSRVSYEQYF.

The rearrangement links TRBV2 to TRBJ2-7, with D perhaps matching TRBD2 (5 bases). CDR3 length: 14 residues. Germline V gene lookup returns CDR1 SNHLY and CDR2 FYNNEI. V was pared by 3 bases and J by 2 bases, with 11 bases between. This CDR3 is CASSESSVTYEQYF. In DNA, the CDR3 is TGTGCCAGCAGTGAGAGTAGCGTCACCTACGAGCAGTACTTC.

This clonotype has more than one count but fewer than ten. This sequence joins TRBV11-2 and TRBJ2-2; no firm D call. The germline gives CDR1 SGHAT, CDR2 FQNNGV. CDR3 length: 15 residues. Trimming cost V 4 bases and J 5 bases, with 14 bases left between them. CDR3 protein: CASSSVKLRTGELFF. As DNA, the CDR3 is TGTGCCAGCAGCTCCGTGAAACTTCGAACCGGGGAGCTGTTTTTT.

This chain uses TRBV7-9 with TRBJ2-3; 11 bases line up with TRBD2. Losses at the gene ends were 1 base for V and 5 bases for J; bases not matched to a gene: 11. In germline, CDR1 is SEHNR, CDR2 FQNEAQ (reference sequence). The CDR3 extends over 18 amino acids. CDR3 nucleotides: TGTGCCAGCAGCTTAGACCCACTAGCGGGAGTAGTCTTAGATACGCAGTATTTT. It codes for CASSLDPLAGVVLDTQYF.

The V call is TRBV7-3, the J call TRBJ2-2; TRBD1 agrees at 10 bases. Germline values: CDR1 SGHTA, CDR2 FQGTGA. J gave up 7 bases and V 1 base, and 3 bases lay outside the gene matches. There are 15 residues in the CDR3. The DNA for the CDR3 is TGTGCCAGCAGCTTAAGACAGGGGGCGGTCGGGGAGCTGTTTTTT. It specifies CASSLRQGAVGELFF.

In its sample, this clonotype was seen a few times. The V and J genes are TRBV7-9 and TRBJ2-1, with TRBD1 matching over 9 bases. V was clipped by 8 bases and J by 6 bases; unmatched bases: 5. This CDR3 has 13 residues. CDR1 SEHNR and CDR2 FQNEAQ come from the germline V gene (reference sequence). The CDR3 reads CASAGQGSNEQFF. CDR3 DNA sequence: TGTGCCAGCGCTGGACAGGGGTCCAATGAGCAGTTCTTC.

J is TRBJ1-3 and V is TRBV6-5, with D perhaps matching TRBD1 (5 bases). Trimming took 2 bases from V and 9 from J, leaving 11 bases between them. The CDR3 contains 13 residues. Germline lookup yields CDR1 MNHEY and CDR2 SVGAGI. The CDR3: CASSYDGAGTIYF. The CDR3 DNA sequence: TGTGCCAGCAGTTACGACGGGGCGGGCACCATATATTTT.

This clonotype was seen a few times. The chain combines TRBV7-8 with TRBJ2-3; TRBD2 is a possible D gene (5 bases). Trimming pared 5 bases from V and 0 bases from J, leaving 12 bases between. The CDR3 covers 15 residues. The V gene's germline CDR1 is SGHVS and CDR2 FQNEAQ. This chain's CDR3 is CASSPMTISTDTQYF. In DNA form, the CDR3 reads TGTGCCAGCAGCCCCATGACTATTAGCACAGATACGCAGTATTTT.

In its sample, this clonotype was seen a few times. The CDR3 is CASSLGQGRWGYTF. CDR3 sequence (DNA): TGTGCCAGCAGTCTGGGACAGGGGAGGTGGGGCTACACCTTC. The V gene is TRBV12-3 or TRBV12-4, the J gene TRBJ1-2; 10 bases are a match to TRBD1. The ends lost 5 bases at V and 8 bases at J; junction bases unmatched: 8. The CDR3 is 14 amino acids.

V is TRBV29-1 and J is TRBJ2-1, with D possibly TRBD2 on 6 matching bases. The germline V and J ends were trimmed by 2 bases and 7 bases, with 9 bases remaining between them. This CDR3 has 12 amino acids. The germline gives CDR1 SQVTM, CDR2 ANQGSEA. CDR3 in amino acids: CSVELGGNEQFF. The CDR3 DNA sequence: TGCAGCGTTGAATTGGGGGGTAATGAGCAGTTCTTC.

This sequence joins TRBV9 and TRBJ2-7; D call uncertain. The V end lost 4 bases, the J end lost 6 bases, and 20 bases lay between the germline ends. CDR3 size: 15 residues. Germline loops: CDR1 SGDLS, CDR2 YYNGEE. CDR3 sequence (DNA): TGTGCCAGCAGCCCTCGGACCCCCGGGCCGGGCGAGCAGTACTTC. Amino acids: CASSPRTPGPGEQYF.

The chain couples TRBV7-9 to TRBJ1-4; 10 nucleotides align to TRBD1. J gave up 7 bases and V 6 bases, and 8 bases lay outside the gene matches. The CDR3 sequence is 15 residues long. CDR1 SEHNR and CDR2 FQNEAQ come from the germline V gene (reference sequence). The CDR3 DNA reads TGTGCCAGCAGGCAAGCCGGGACAGGGGTTGAAAAACTGTTTTTT. It specifies CASRQAGTGVEKLFF.

This chain joins TRBV5-1 and TRBJ2-7, with 10 bases fitting TRBD1. The V and J ends lost 5 bases and 3 bases, in that order; junction bases with no gene match: 8. The CDR3 length is 15 residues. CDR1 and CDR2 (germline): SGHRS, YFSETQ. The DNA of the CDR3 is TGCGCCAGCAGTCCCCGGGGGACAGGGGACTACGAGCAGTACTTC. Translating it yields CASSPRGTGDYEQYF.

This clonotype turned up a few times. V and J are TRBV5-1 and TRBJ2-1, with a weak D call TRBD2 (6 bases). This CDR3 has 15 residues. Per the germline V gene, CDR1 is SGHRS and CDR2 is YFSETQ. V shed 2 bases and J shed 7 bases, with 16 bases lying between them. CDR3 in amino acids: CASSFSRDPRNEQFF. The CDR3 DNA reads TGCGCCAGCAGCTTTTCGCGGGACCCCCGGAATGAGCAGTTCTTC.

This clonotype was counted a few times. The chain carries TRBV7-2 and TRBJ2-1; D not resolved. Germline CDR1 reads SGHTA; CDR2 reads FQGNSA. V was shortened by 5 bases and J by 6 bases, with 5 bases between the two germline ends. The CDR3 spans 11 residues. The CDR3 DNA is TGTGCCAGCAGCCCCCCCAATGAGCAGTTCTTC. This sequence encodes CASSPPNEQFF.

This clonotype was detected only a few times. The chain has TRBV7-3 and TRBJ2-3; TRBD2 is a possible D gene (5 bases). V was cut by 0 bases and J by 4 bases, with 14 bases left in between. The CDR3 is 16 residues long. Germline V gene sequence: CDR1 SGHTA, CDR2 FQGTGA. The CDR3 is CASSLTGLPRADTQYF. The CDR3 region has the DNA TGTGCCAGCAGCTTAACCGGCTTACCGAGGGCAGATACGCAGTATTTT.

A remark on this clonotype: Germline and junction disagree at one end, which may indicate a read error. This chain connects TRBV20-1 to TRBJ2-5; TRBD2 might be the D (6 bases). There are 15 residues in the CDR3. CDR1 and CDR2 (germline): DFQATT, SNEGSKA (reference sequence). The chain's CDR3 is CSARDWAGSREAQYF. In DNA form, the CDR3 reads TGCAGTGCTAGAGATTGGGCGGGGTCAAGAGAGGCCCAGTACTTC.

This clonotype is a singleton in its sample. The chain links TRBV3-1 to TRBJ1-4; D is perhaps TRBD1 (5 bases). The CDR3 length is 14 residues. V was cut by 3 bases and J by 3 bases, with 8 bases left in between. CDR1 is LGHDT, CDR2 YNNKEL, per germline (reference sequence). CDR3: CASSHREANEKLFF. The DNA for the CDR3 is TGTGCCAGCAGCCACAGGGAGGCTAATGAAAAACTGTTTTTT.

The rearrangement links TRBV29-1 to TRBJ2-1; 8 nucleotides agree with TRBD1. Germline loops: CDR1 SQVTM, CDR2 ANQGSEA. After removal of 6 bases from V and 5 bases from J, the junction contained 9 bases not matched to a gene. CDR3 length equals 14 residues. This CDR3 reads CSVGWTGRNNEQFF. The DNA of the CDR3 is TGCAGCGTGGGGTGGACAGGGAGGAACAATGAGCAGTTCTTC.

V usage is TRBV5-5 and J usage is TRBJ2-7; D not certain. The CDR3 is 15 residues long. Germline CDR1 is SGHKS and CDR2 is YYEKEE (reference sequence). V was pared by 0 bases and J by 1 base, with 11 bases between. CDR3 nucleotide sequence: TGTGCCAGCAGCTTGGCTGCGGACCTATCCTACGAGCAGTACTTC. Protein: CASSLAADLSYEQYF.

Only a few counts were recorded for this clonotype. The chain couples TRBV6-5 to TRBJ2-1; 7 positions match TRBD2. V lost 6 bases to trimming and J lost 5 bases; unmatched junction nucleotides: 4. The CDR3 is 13 amino acids. Per the germline V gene, CDR1 is MNHEY and CDR2 is SVGAGI. The CDR3 spells CASRRAGNNEQFF. In DNA form, the CDR3 reads TGTGCCAGCAGGCGAGCGGGAAACAATGAGCAGTTCTTC.

V is TRBV7-2 and J is TRBJ1-5, with 8 positions matching TRBD1. Looked up from germline, CDR1 is SGHTA and CDR2 is FQGNSA. The CDR3 is 15 amino acids. After removal of 5 bases from V and 4 bases from J, the junction contained 7 bases not matched to a gene. CDR3 in amino acids: CASSPGQAVNQPQHF. The CDR3 bases are TGTGCCAGCAGCCCGGGACAGGCTGTTAATCAGCCCCAGCATTTT.

The rearrangement joins TRBV19 to TRBJ2-7; D is possibly TRBD1 (6 bases). Per germline, CDR1 LNHDA and CDR2 SQIVND (reference sequence). V shed 6 bases and J shed 4 bases, with 19 bases lying between them. The CDR3 totals 15 residues. Here the CDR3 reads CASSQPGTRDYEQYF. Here the CDR3 DNA reads TGTGCCAGTAGCCAACCCGGGACAAGGGATTACGAGCAGTACTTC.

This rearrangement joins TRBV4-1 to TRBJ2-5; D is possibly TRBD2 (5 bases). Trimming left V 3 bases short and J 2 bases short, with 13 bases between. Germline V gene lookup returns CDR1 MGHRA and CDR2 YSYEKL. The CDR3 length is 15 residues. CDR3 DNA: TGCGCCAGCAGCCACCGGTCAAGAGGGCAAGAGACCCAGTACTTC. Its translation is CASSHRSRGQETQYF.

The genes are TRBV7-8 and TRBJ2-3; a weak D match, TRBD2 (5 bases). The germline V gene encodes CDR1 SGHVS and CDR2 FQNEAQ. The CDR3 is 15 amino acids. Trimming cost V 2 bases and J 3 bases, with 12 bases left between them. CDR3 sequence: CASSLRATSTDTQYF. DNA of the CDR3: TGTGCCAGCAGCTTACGAGCAACTAGTACAGATACGCAGTATTTT.

This clonotype showed up just a few times. The V call is TRBV29-1, the J call TRBJ1-1; D not certain. Germline values: CDR1 SQVTM, CDR2 ANQGSEA. CDR3 length: 13 residues. V was shortened by 3 bases and J by 1 base, with 9 bases between the two germline ends. The CDR3 reads CSVEVPRNTEAFF. CDR3 sequence (DNA): TGCAGCGTTGAGGTCCCTAGGAACACTGAAGCTTTCTTT.

This clonotype was observed once. This chain connects TRBV10-3 to TRBJ2-6; D is unclear. Germline V CDR1 and CDR2: ENHRY, SYGVKD. V was clipped by 1 base and J by 0 bases, with 7 bases between them. This CDR3 spans 16 amino acids. The CDR3 region is CAISELTVSGANVLTF. The CDR3 nucleotides read TGTGCCATCAGTGAGTTAACGGTCTCTGGGGCCAACGTCCTGACTTTC.

The sample holds a few counts of this clonotype. This chain uses TRBV6-1 with TRBJ1-4; D is perhaps TRBD1 (5 bases). V lost 1 base, J lost 7 bases, and 10 bases lay in between. CDR3 length equals 14 residues. In germline, CDR1 is MNHNS, CDR2 SASEGT. CDR3: CASSEEGSGEKLFF. The CDR3 DNA reads as TGTGCCAGCAGTGAAGAGGGGTCGGGTGAAAAACTGTTTTTT.